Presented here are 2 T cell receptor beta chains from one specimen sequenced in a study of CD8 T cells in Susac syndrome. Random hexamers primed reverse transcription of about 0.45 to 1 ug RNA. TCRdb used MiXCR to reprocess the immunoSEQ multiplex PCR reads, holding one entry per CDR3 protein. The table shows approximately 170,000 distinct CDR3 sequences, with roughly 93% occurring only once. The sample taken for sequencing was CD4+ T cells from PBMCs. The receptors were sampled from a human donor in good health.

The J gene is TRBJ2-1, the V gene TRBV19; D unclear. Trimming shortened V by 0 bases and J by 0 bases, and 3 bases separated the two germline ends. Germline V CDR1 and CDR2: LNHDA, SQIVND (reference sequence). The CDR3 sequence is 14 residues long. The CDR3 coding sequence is TGTGCCAGTAGTATAGAAAGCTCCTACAATGAGCAGTTCTTC. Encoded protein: CASSIESSYNEQFF. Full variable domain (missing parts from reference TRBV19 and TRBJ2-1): DGGITQSPKYLFRKEGQNVTLSCEQNLNHDAMYWYRQDPGQGLRLIYYSQIVNDFQKGDIAEGYSVSREKKESFPLTVTSAQKNPTAFYLCASSIESSYNEQFFGPGTRLTVL.

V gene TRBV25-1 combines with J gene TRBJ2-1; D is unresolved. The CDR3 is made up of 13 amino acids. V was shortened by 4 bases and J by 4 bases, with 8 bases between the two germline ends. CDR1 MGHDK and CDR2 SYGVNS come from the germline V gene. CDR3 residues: CASSVGPYNEQFF. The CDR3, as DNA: TGTGCCAGCAGTGTTGGCCCATACAATGAGCAGTTCTTC.